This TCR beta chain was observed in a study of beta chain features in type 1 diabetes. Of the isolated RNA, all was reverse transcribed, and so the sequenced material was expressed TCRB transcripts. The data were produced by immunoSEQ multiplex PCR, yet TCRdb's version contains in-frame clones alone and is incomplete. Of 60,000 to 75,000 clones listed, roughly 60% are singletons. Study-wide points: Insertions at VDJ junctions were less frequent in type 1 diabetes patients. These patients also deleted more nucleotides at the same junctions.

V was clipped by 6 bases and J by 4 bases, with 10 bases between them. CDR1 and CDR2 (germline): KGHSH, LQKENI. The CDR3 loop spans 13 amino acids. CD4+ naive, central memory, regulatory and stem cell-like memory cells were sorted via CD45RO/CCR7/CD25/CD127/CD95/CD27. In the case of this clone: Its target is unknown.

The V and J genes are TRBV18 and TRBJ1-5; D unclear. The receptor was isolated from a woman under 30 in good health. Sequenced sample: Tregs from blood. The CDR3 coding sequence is TGTGCCAGCTCCCCTCGAGGGAATCAGCCCCAGCATTTT. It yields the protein CASSPRGNQPQHF.